This section outlines one T cell receptor (beta chain) sequence together with its context. This clonotype showed up many times. The specificity of this receptor is unknown. Base-call qualities are not available, and no considerably larger clone is one nucleotide away. The axillary draining lymph nodes of breast cancer patients were the source of the lymph node samples. Instrument on record: Illumina HiSeq 2000. TCR beta chain libraries were generated by multiplex PCR amplification. High-throughput sequencing was used to analyze the amplified TCR beta chain products. Starting from the raw public reads, TCRdb applied fastp trimming at Q25, assembled clones with MiXCR and retained in-frame beta chains. CDR3 protein duplicates are merged, each entry listing the most common genes and DNA. This sample lists 290,000 or so distinct CDR3 sequences; more than 30% were detected once. The ten largest clones represent around 1.1% of the sample.

This sample is drawn from a study of breast tumors, draining lymph nodes, adjacent tissues (dated by TCRdb to about 2016). With regard to the full study: In breast cancer patients, the study compared the TCR beta repertoires of tumor, adjacent nontumor tissue and axillary lymph nodes. The study was designed to assess the relationships and possible T-cell exchange between tumor, surrounding tissue and draining lymph node repertoires in human breast cancer.

The paper as a whole reports these results and caveats: The conclusion that tumor T cells originate in lymph nodes was presented as consistent with a hypothesis rather than as directly demonstrated. In luminal-like breast cancer, tumor and nontumor tissue repertoires resembled each other significantly more than in basal-like breast cancer. T-cell repertoire diversity in tumors was found to be lower than in lymph nodes but higher than in nontumor tissue, and preferential V and J gene usage was observed. The data were considered consistent with the idea that most tumor T cells come from the lymph node and then expand in tumor tissue.

The sequencing input was axillary lymph node tissue. This clonotype was obtained from a female donor with breast cancer. Some clones in this sample may be carry-over from other donors' samples.

The CDR3 amino acid sequence is: CATSRDGTVNEKLFF. The DNA sequence is TGTGCCACCAGCAGAGACGGGACAGTTAATGAAAAACTGTTTTTT. Recombination connected TRBV15 to TRBJ1-4; TRBD1 matches 7 bases in the middle. V is cut back by 0 bases and J by 4 bases, with 2 bases in the junction unmatched. Its CDR3 holds 15 amino acids, cysteine through phenylalanine. Just the 45-base CDR3 DNA is kept, in frame starting at base 1. Taken from the germline V gene (reference sequence), the CDR1 and CDR2 loops are LNHNV and YYDKDF. Outside the CDR3, residues come from the reference TRBV15 and TRBJ1-4 proteins, so the full variable domain is: DAMVIQNPRYQVTQFGKPVTLSCSQTLNHNVMYWYQQKSSQAPKLLFHYYDKDFNNEADTPDNFQSRRPNTSFCFLDIRSPGLGDTAMYLCATSRDGTVNEKLFFGSGTQLSVL.